Shown below are 30 T cell receptor beta chains from a single sample sequenced in a study of T cell changes during pregnancy in multiple sclerosis. Clones were read by immunoSEQ multiplex PCR, and TCRdb kept only the in-frame ones, dropping some. The table shows about 34,000 clones, with roughly 88% occurring only once. The material sequenced was peripheral blood, taken in the second trimester of pregnancy. Receptor source: a female donor in good health, enrolled as a control in a pregnancy study.

The genes are TRBV4-3 and TRBJ1-1; D possibly corresponds to TRBD1 (6 bases). CDR1 is LGHNA and CDR2 is YSLEER in the germline V gene. Trimming cost V 1 base and J 5 bases, with 14 bases left between them. CDR3 length: 15 residues. The CDR3 coding sequence is TGCGCCAGCAGCCAAGGTCCAGGGAGGGGGACTGAAGCTTTCTTT. It specifies CASSQGPGRGTEAFF.

J is TRBJ2-1 and V is TRBV27; weak D call: TRBD1 (5 bases). The CDR3 sequence is 15 residues long. V gave up 4 bases and J gave up 0 bases, with 10 bases separating them. Germline loops: CDR1 MNHEY, CDR2 SMNVEV (reference sequence). The CDR3 DNA is TGTGCCAGCAGTTCACGACAGAGCTCCTACAATGAGCAGTTCTTC. As protein: CASSSRQSSYNEQFF.

This clone was recorded only once. The rearrangement links TRBV27 to TRBJ2-7; D is possibly TRBD1 (6 bases). The V end lost 3 bases, the J end lost 5 bases, and 8 bases lay between the germline ends. The CDR3 is 12 residues long. Germline V gives CDR1 MNHEY, CDR2 SMNVEV (reference sequence). The CDR3 DNA is TGTGCCAGCAGTTTGACAGGAAACGAGCAGTACTTC. Protein product: CASSLTGNEQYF.

V usage is TRBV10-3 and J usage is TRBJ2-3, with 8 nucleotides matching TRBD2. With V trimmed by 6 bases and J by 2 bases, 4 bases remained unmatched. The CDR3 sequence is 14 residues long. Germline CDR1 reads ENHRY; CDR2 reads SYGVKD. The CDR3 spells CAIRLADYTDTQYF. CDR3 DNA sequence: TGTGCCATCAGACTAGCGGACTACACAGATACGCAGTATTTT.

The V call is TRBV5-5, the J call TRBJ1-5; TRBD1 agrees at 9 bases. In germline, CDR1 is SGHKS, CDR2 YYEKEE (reference sequence). The trim removed 4 bases at V and 2 bases at J, leaving 4 bases unmatched. The CDR3 sequence is 15 residues long. The CDR3 spells CASSRTGDGNQPQHF. CDR3 DNA: TGTGCCAGCAGCCGGACAGGGGATGGCAATCAGCCCCAGCATTTT.

This clone was observed a handful of times. This chain connects TRBV21-1 to TRBJ1-5. TRBV21-1 is a recognized pseudogene. The CDR3 loop spans 16 amino acids. The CDR3 DNA is TGTGCCAGCAGCAAAGTTTGCGGTCTTAGCAATCAGCCCCAGCATTTT. This codes for CASSKVCGLSNQPQHF.

This chain links TRBV5-1 with TRBJ2-2; TRBD1 might be the D (6 bases). The V end was cut by 1 base, the J end by 7 bases, with 11 bases between. The germline V gene has CDR1 SGHRS and CDR2 YFSETQ. This CDR3 comprises 14 residues. The CDR3 bases are TGCGCCAGCAGCTTGAAACAGGGAATCGGGGAGCTGTTTTTT. This codes for CASSLKQGIGELFF.

The chain combines TRBV6-1 with TRBJ2-5; maybe TRBD2 (5 bases). Germline-derived CDR1 and CDR2 are MNHNS and SASEGT. The CDR3 is made up of 16 amino acids. V lost 4 bases and J lost 1, with 16 bases in between. The CDR3 protein is CASSVERVALQETQYF. CDR3 coding DNA: TGTGCCAGCAGTGTAGAGAGGGTGGCCCTCCAAGAGACCCAGTACTTC.

The chain recombines TRBV18 with TRBJ2-7; TRBD2 agrees at 10 bases. The CDR3 loop spans 16 amino acids. With V trimmed by 1 base and J by 5 bases, 8 bases remained unmatched. Germline V gene lookup returns CDR1 KGHSH and CDR2 LQKENI. Written as DNA, the CDR3 is TGTGCCAGCTCACCACTGAAGCGGGAGGGCCCCCACGAGCAGTACTTC. It translates to CASSPLKREGPHEQYF.

The chain employs TRBV5-4 and TRBJ2-3; possible D gene TRBD2, 6 bases. V shed 0 bases and J shed 5 bases, with 16 bases lying between them. This CDR3 comprises 16 residues. CDR1 is SGHNT, CDR2 YYREEE, per germline (reference sequence). The CDR3 DNA reads TGTGCCAGCAGCTTGGGACGGGAGCGGGTGAGAGATACGCAGTATTTT. Translated, it gives CASSLGRERVRDTQYF.

This sequence joins TRBV29-1 and TRBJ2-1; no definite D call. The germline V and J ends were trimmed by 2 bases and 9 bases, with 8 bases remaining between them. From germline, CDR1 is SQVTM and CDR2 ANQGSEA. The CDR3 is 11 residues long. CDR3 loop: CSVEFLSEQFF. The DNA of the CDR3 is TGCAGCGTTGAATTTCTGTCTGAGCAGTTCTTC.

The V gene is TRBV5-1, the J gene TRBJ2-1; TRBD2 is a possible D gene (6 bases). CDR1 is SGHRS, CDR2 YFSETQ, per germline. The CDR3 length is 14 residues. With 6 bases removed from V and 1 base from J, the gap between germline ends came to 11 bases. The CDR3 is CASKASASYNEQFF. Written as DNA, the CDR3 is TGCGCCAGCAAGGCTAGCGCGTCCTACAATGAGCAGTTCTTC.

This chain connects TRBV4-2 to TRBJ2-1; TRBD1 matches 11 bases. Germline V gene sequence: CDR1 LGHNA, CDR2 YNFKEQ. Losses at the gene ends were 3 bases for V and 8 bases for J; bases not matched to a gene: 3. The CDR3 covers 14 residues. CDR3 region: CASSHPGQGDEQFF. The CDR3 DNA is TGTGCCAGCAGCCACCCGGGACAGGGGGATGAGCAGTTCTTC.

This chain connects TRBV7-2 to TRBJ2-7; D is unclear. Germline V lookup: CDR1 SGHTA, CDR2 FQGNSA. This CDR3 comprises 12 residues. Between the trimmed V and J ends, which lost 3 bases and 3 bases, there was a span of 6 bases. CDR3 nucleotide sequence: TGTGCCAGCAGCTTTTCCATCTACGAGCAGTACTTC. Amino acid sequence: CASSFSIYEQYF.

J is TRBJ2-1 and V is TRBV28; the match to TRBD1 covers 7 bases. Germline V gene sequence: CDR1 MDHEN, CDR2 SYDVKM. The trim removed 3 bases at V and 6 bases at J, leaving 8 bases unmatched. The length of the CDR3 is 15 residues. The CDR3 DNA sequence: TGTGCCAGCAGTTTGGGACAGTCCACGGCCAATGAGCAGTTCTTC. It is translated as CASSLGQSTANEQFF.

The chain has TRBV15 and TRBJ2-1; D remains unclear. Deletions cut 8 bases from V and 0 bases from J, with 11 bases between. This CDR3 is 14 amino acids long. The germline V gene has CDR1 LNHNV and CDR2 YYDKDF (reference sequence). The CDR3 protein is CATRIGPSYNEQFF. In DNA form, the CDR3 reads TGTGCCACCCGGATTGGGCCCTCCTACAATGAGCAGTTCTTC.

V usage is TRBV7-2 and J usage is TRBJ1-2, with TRBD1 matching 10 bases. This CDR3 is 14 amino acids long. CDR1 and CDR2 (germline): SGHTA, FQGNSA. V was pared by 3 bases and J by 7 bases, with 5 bases of the junction left unmatched. CDR3 bases: TGTGCCAGCAGCTTTGACAGGGGGCAGGGTGGCTACACCTTC. Protein sequence: CASSFDRGQGGYTF.

This clone occurred once. CDR3 amino acids: CASSHIGGVTYEQYF. DNA of the CDR3: TGTGCCAGCAGTCACATTGGGGGGGTCACCTACGAGCAGTACTTC. J is TRBJ2-7 and V is TRBV27; 7 bases fit TRBD2. CDR1 and CDR2 from the germline V gene are MNHEY and SMNVEV (reference sequence). This CDR3 contains 15 residues. V was clipped by 5 bases and J by 2 bases; unmatched bases: 9.

The chain has TRBV25-1 and TRBJ1-1; D remains ambiguous. Germline V gene lookup returns CDR1 MGHDK and CDR2 SYGVNS. The CDR3 totals 13 residues. Trimming stripped 0 bases from V and 3 bases from J, with 5 bases between. For the CDR3, the DNA is TGTGCCAGCAGTGAATACAGTCACACTGAAGCTTTCTTT. It yields the protein CASSEYSHTEAFF.

This clone was detected ten times or more. This chain joins TRBV12-5 and TRBJ1-3; the D gene is possibly TRBD1 (5 bases). This CDR3 has 15 residues. Germline CDR1 and CDR2: LGHNT and FRNRAP. V lost 0 bases and J 3 bases, leaving 9 bases between the germline ends. The CDR3 loop is CASGLVLRGGNTIYF. The CDR3 region has the DNA TGTGCTAGTGGTTTGGTACTTAGGGGTGGAAACACCATATATTTT.

The chain couples TRBV6-1 to TRBJ1-4; TRBD1 might be the D (6 bases). V dropped 10 bases and J dropped 7 bases, with 16 bases sitting between them. Germline-derived CDR1 and CDR2 are MNHNS and SASEGT. The CDR3 is 13 amino acids. CDR3 DNA: TGTGCCACTTCCCACAGGGAGACTGAAAAACTGTTTTTT. This codes for CATSHRETEKLFF.

This rearrangement joins TRBV27 to TRBJ1-2, with a tentative D call TRBD1 (6 bases). In germline, CDR1 is MNHEY, CDR2 SMNVEV (reference sequence). V was cut by 3 bases and J by 2 bases, with 22 bases left in between. This CDR3 spans 18 amino acids. The CDR3 coding sequence is TGTGCCAGCAGTTTCGTCAGGGGAACGTTTGAGACGAACTATGGCTACACCTTC. The encoded protein is CASSFVRGTFETNYGYTF.

The chain couples TRBV4-2 to TRBJ2-5, with TRBD2 identical over 10 bases. The CDR3 has 16 residues. CDR1 and CDR2 from the germline V gene are LGHNA and YNFKEQ. The J segment lost 5 bases and the V segment lost 4 bases, leaving 10 bases of the junction unmatched. The CDR3 DNA reads TGTGCCAGCAGCCTAATAGCGGGGGGTAGTATGGAGACCCAGTACTTC. This codes for CASSLIAGGSMETQYF.

V and J are TRBV11-1 and TRBJ1-1, with D perhaps matching TRBD1 (6 bases). Between the trimmed V and J ends, which lost 1 base and 0 bases, there was a span of 9 bases. The CDR3 is 15 residues long. The germline gives CDR1 SGHAT, CDR2 FQDESV (reference sequence). The CDR3 coding sequence is TGTGCCAGCAGCTTAGTTACAGGGATGAACACTGAAGCTTTCTTT. Its protein product is CASSLVTGMNTEAFF. Combining the CDR3 with reference TRBV11-1 and TRBJ1-1 gives the whole variable domain EAEVAQSPRYKITEKSQAVAFWCDPISGHATLYWYRQILGQGPELLVQFQDESVVDDSQLPKDRFSAERLKGVDSTLKIQPAELGDSAMYLCASSLVTGMNTEAFFGQGTRLTVV.

The V and J genes are TRBV5-6 and TRBJ2-4, with 10 bases matching TRBD1. This CDR3 has 14 amino acids. After removal of 2 bases from V and 8 bases from J, the junction contained 4 bases not matched to a gene. From germline, CDR1 is SGHDT and CDR2 YYEEEE. DNA of the CDR3: TGTGCCAGCAGCTTCGGACAGGGGGAGTACATTCAGTACTTC. Translated: CASSFGQGEYIQYF.

The rearrangement links TRBV5-5 to TRBJ1-1, with TRBD1 matching 8 bases. V gave up 4 bases and J gave up 1 base; unmatched junction bases: 6. The germline V gene has CDR1 SGHKS and CDR2 YYEKEE (reference sequence). This CDR3 contains 15 residues. The CDR3 here is CASSLGTGANTEAFF. The CDR3 DNA sequence: TGTGCCAGCAGCCTTGGGACAGGAGCGAACACTGAAGCTTTCTTT.

This clone appeared once. This chain links TRBV2 with TRBJ2-2; 8 bases match TRBD1. There are 15 residues in the CDR3. Germline CDR1 and CDR2: SNHLY and FYNNEI. Trimming took 2 bases from V and 7 from J; bases not matched to a gene: 6. CDR3 nucleotide sequence: TGTGCCAGCAGTGAAACCCACACAGGGGGCGGGGAGCTGTTTTTT. Its translation is CASSETHTGGGELFF.

This rearrangement joins TRBV19 to TRBJ2-7, with D perhaps matching TRBD2 (6 bases). CDR1 LNHDA and CDR2 SQIVND come from the germline V gene (reference sequence). V shed 9 bases and J shed 6 bases, with 15 bases lying between them. This CDR3 has 12 residues. As DNA, the CDR3 is TGTGCCAGCCCTTCAGGAGGGAGCGAGCAGTACTTC. It specifies CASPSGGSEQYF.

The rearrangement joins TRBV14 to TRBJ1-1; D gene ambiguous. In germline, CDR1 is SGHDN, CDR2 FVKESK. The CDR3 runs 14 residues. V lost 4 bases and J lost 2, with 11 bases in between. In DNA, the CDR3 is TGTGCCAGCAGCCCGACGGAGCCCAACACTGAAGCTTTCTTT. Translating gives CASSPTEPNTEAFF. Complete variable domain (other parts from reference TRBV14 and TRBJ1-1): EAGVTQFPSHSVIEKGQTVTLRCDPISGHDNLYWYRRVMGKEIKFLLHFVKESKQDESGMPNNRFLAERTGGTYSTLKVQPAELEDSGVYFCASSPTEPNTEAFFGQGTRLTVV.

The CDR3 DNA is TGTGCCAGCAGCGTAGACCTAGCGGGAGGCACCTACGAGCAGTACTTC. It encodes CASSVDLAGGTYEQYF. The chain joins TRBV9 to TRBJ2-7; 11 bases fit TRBD2. This CDR3 contains 16 residues. Germline loops: CDR1 SGDLS, CDR2 YYNGEE. J gave up 2 bases and V 0 bases, and 4 bases lay outside the gene matches.